The present TCR beta chain was sequenced within a study of T cell responses to AZD1222 COVID-19 vaccine. Overall study results and limits: In the spike-specific TCR repertoire, nearly half reportedly target unmutated variant regions. Vaccine-related CD4 TCRs covered spike, predominating at 160-218 and 743-854. Spike-specific TCR breadth and depth rose after two AZD1222 doses.

Measured with immunoSEQ multiplex PCR; TCRdb has only the in-frame clones, and not every one. The sample yields about 79,000 clones, around 81% seen once. In regard to this clone: As yet, its antigen is unknown.

The V segment lost 4 bases and the J segment 4 bases; nucleotides outside the gene matches: 4. The CDR3 extends over 14 amino acids. Germline CDR1 and CDR2: SGHAT and FQNNGV. The receptor was isolated from an adult in good health. The gene calls are TRBV11-2 and TRBJ2-7, with 10 bases fitting TRBD1. The sample in question was peripheral blood, obtained on day 0 of AZD1222 vaccination. CDR3 protein: CASSSPGQGYEQYF. CDR3 nucleotide sequence: TGTGCCAGCAGCTCCCCGGGACAGGGGTACGAGCAGTACTTC.